Below, 21 T cell receptor beta chains from the same sample are listed, as sequenced in a study of identical twins. Using its own MiXCR run on the 5' RACE reads, TCRdb lists one record per CDR3 protein. The sample lists 500,000 to 550,000 distinct CDR3 sequences, around 20% occurring once. This sample also belongs to another study, concerning yellow fever vaccine responses in identical twins.

Sequencing input: CD4+ T cells sorted from blood. Receptors were obtained from a woman between 18 and 30 years old in good health.

The chain recombines TRBV12-3 or TRBV12-4 with TRBJ1-2, with D hard to call. The CDR3 extends over 13 amino acids. The V end lost 3 bases, the J end lost 1 base, and 6 bases lay between the germline ends. CDR3: CASSFNRNYGYTF. CDR3 DNA sequence: TGTGCCAGCAGTTTTAACCGTAACTATGGCTACACCTTC.

The chain has TRBV5-6 and TRBJ2-3; tentatively, D is TRBD1 or TRBD2 (5 bases each). The CDR3 spans 16 residues. Trimming took off 1 base at V and 1 base at J, with 13 bases between the two ends. Germline V gene data show CDR1 as SGHDT and CDR2 as YYEEEE. CDR3 residues: CASSLPRGGGTDTQYF. The CDR3, as DNA: TGTGCCAGCAGCTTGCCCCGGGGCGGCGGCACAGATACGCAGTATTTT.

The chain couples TRBV11-3 to TRBJ2-3, with D perhaps TRBD1 (6 bases). The CDR3 consists of 13 residues. Looked up from germline, CDR1 is SGHNT and CDR2 is YENEEA. The V end was cut by 5 bases, the J end by 9 bases, with 15 bases between. Written as DNA, the CDR3 is TGTGCCAGCAGCGGACGGACAGATTGGACGCAGTATTTT. The encoded protein is CASSGRTDWTQYF.

This clonotype was seen a few times. V usage is TRBV2 and J usage is TRBJ1-6, with 7 bases matching TRBD1. In germline, CDR1 is SNHLY, CDR2 FYNNEI. This CDR3 has 16 amino acids. The V and J ends lost 1 base and 7 bases, in that order; junction bases with no gene match: 7. The CDR3 spells CASSEEKGQTNSPLHF. The CDR3, as DNA: TGTGCCAGCAGTGAAGAGAAGGGACAGACAAATTCACCCCTCCACTTT.

The chain joins TRBV20-1 to TRBJ2-3; D remains unclear. This CDR3 spans 14 amino acids. Germline CDR1 reads DFQATT; CDR2 reads SNEGSKA (reference sequence). Between the trimmed V and J ends, which lost 0 bases and 5 bases, there was a span of 12 bases. The CDR3 region is CSARDFQRGDTQYF. The DNA of the CDR3 is TGCAGTGCTAGAGATTTTCAGAGAGGAGATACGCAGTATTTT.

This clonotype was detected only a few times. V gene TRBV20-1 combines with J gene TRBJ1-2, with D uncertain. This CDR3 has 11 amino acids. Germline assignment: CDR1 DFQATT and CDR2 SNEGSKA (reference sequence). V was pared by 3 bases and J by 8 bases, with 10 bases between. Here the CDR3 DNA reads TGCAGTGCTAGGGGAGAAGGAGGCTACACCTTC. Its protein product is CSARGEGGYTF.

V is TRBV4-1 and J is TRBJ2-1; 7 bases line up with TRBD1. With 1 base clipped from V and 5 bases from J, the junction kept 5 bases outside the gene matches. Per the germline V gene, CDR1 is MGHRA and CDR2 is YSYEKL. This CDR3 has 15 amino acids. The CDR3 sequence: CASSQVGTAHNEQFF. For the CDR3, the DNA is TGCGCCAGCAGCCAAGTGGGGACAGCTCACAATGAGCAGTTCTTC.

J is TRBJ2-3 and V is TRBV29-1; D call uncertain. The CDR3 has 14 amino acids. V was cut by 3 bases and J by 2 bases, with 12 bases left in between. Germline-derived CDR1 and CDR2 are SQVTM and ANQGSEA. CDR3 loop: CSVDYLIITDTQYF. As DNA, the CDR3 is TGCAGCGTTGATTATCTAATCATCACAGATACGCAGTATTTT.

The chain carries TRBV28 and TRBJ2-7, with D possibly called TRBD1 or TRBD2 (5 bases each). CDR3 size: 13 residues. The V gene's germline CDR1 is MDHEN and CDR2 SYDVKM. Trimming took 4 bases from V and 3 from J, leaving 10 bases between them. The CDR3 reads CASSYQGVYEQYF. Written as DNA, the CDR3 is TGTGCCAGCAGTTACCAGGGAGTCTACGAGCAGTACTTC.

This clonotype occurred a few times. The gene calls are TRBV6-1 and TRBJ2-7; TRBD2 might be the D (5 bases). Germline CDR1 reads MNHNS; CDR2 reads SASEGT. CDR3 length: 13 residues. Trimming cost V 8 bases and J 1 base, with 12 bases left between them. CDR3 region: CASRGAGSYEQYV. In DNA form, the CDR3 reads TGTGCCAGCCGGGGAGCCGGGTCCTACGAGCAGTACGTC.

Here the CDR3 DNA reads TGTGCCATCAGTGAGTCGGGAGGGACGAATGAGCAGTTCTTC. It yields the protein CAISESGGTNEQFF. This rearrangement joins TRBV10-3 to TRBJ2-1; the match to TRBD2 covers 7 bases. CDR3 length equals 14 residues. Unmatched junction bases numbered 3, after V lost 0 bases and J lost 7 bases. Germline values: CDR1 ENHRY, CDR2 SYGVKD.

This clonotype appeared a few times. The V and J genes are TRBV2 and TRBJ1-1; D not certain. Germline lookup yields CDR1 SNHLY and CDR2 FYNNEI. The CDR3 loop spans 13 amino acids. V was pared by 7 bases and J by 0 bases, with 9 bases between. The CDR3 here is CASTPDLNTEAFF. CDR3 DNA sequence: TGTGCCAGCACGCCAGACTTGAACACTGAAGCTTTCTTT.

This clonotype came up a few times. The J gene is TRBJ2-1, the V gene TRBV12-3 or TRBV12-4; weak D call: TRBD2 (6 bases). Trimming left V 8 bases short and J 6 bases short, with 8 bases between. This CDR3 contains 11 residues. The CDR3 coding sequence is TGTGCCAGCGAGCGGGCCAATGAGCAGTTCTTC. Its translation: CASERANEQFF.

The chain joins TRBV4-1 to TRBJ2-1; TRBD1 is a possible D gene (6 bases). Germline CDR1 and CDR2: MGHRA and YSYEKL. The V end lost 1 base, the J end lost 0 bases, and 7 bases lay between the germline ends. The CDR3 sequence is 15 residues long. The DNA for the CDR3 is TGCGCCAGCAGCCAAGGGGGGCTCTCCTACAATGAGCAGTTCTTC. Amino acid sequence: CASSQGGLSYNEQFF.

The chain has TRBV20-1 and TRBJ2-1, with D uncertain. The CDR3 has 15 amino acids. Germline CDR1 is DFQATT and CDR2 is SNEGSKA (reference sequence). V lost 0 bases, J lost 0 bases, and 9 bases lay in between. The CDR3 DNA reads TGCAGTGCTAGAGATTTCGGTAGCTCCTACAATGAGCAGTTCTTC. It codes for CSARDFGSSYNEQFF.

This clonotype was seen only a few times. The gene calls are TRBV28 and TRBJ2-3; 10 bases match TRBD2. This CDR3 region has 15 residues. J was trimmed by 4 bases and V by 7 bases; bases with no gene match: 8. In germline, CDR1 is MDHEN, CDR2 SYDVKM. The CDR3 protein is CASTESGRVADTQYF. CDR3 nucleotide sequence: TGTGCCAGCACCGAAAGCGGGAGGGTGGCAGATACGCAGTATTTT. Looking up the rest from reference TRBV28 and TRBJ2-3 gives the full variable domain: DVKVTQSSRYLVKRTGEKVFLECVQDMDHENMFWYRQDPGLGLRLIYFSYDVKMKEKGDIPEGYSVSREKKERFSLILESASTNQTSMYLCASTESGRVADTQYFGPGTRLTVL.

The V and J genes are TRBV2 and TRBJ1-5, with 8 bases aligning to TRBD1. J was trimmed by 3 bases and V by 3 bases; bases with no gene match: 4. Germline V gene lookup returns CDR1 SNHLY and CDR2 FYNNEI. This CDR3 is built from 15 residues. The CDR3: CASSDQGAYNQPQHF. Here the CDR3 DNA reads TGTGCCAGCAGTGATCAGGGGGCTTACAATCAGCCCCAGCATTTT.

This clonotype was picked up a small number of times. This rearrangement joins TRBV6-1 to TRBJ1-2; the match to TRBD1 covers 10 bases. The ends lost 5 bases at V and 8 bases at J; junction bases unmatched: 8. Germline V lookup: CDR1 MNHNS, CDR2 SASEGT. There are 14 residues in the CDR3. For the CDR3, the DNA is TGTGCCAGCAGTCCCCGGGACAGGGGTAAAGGCTACACCTTC. Translation: CASSPRDRGKGYTF.

The chain employs TRBV4-1 and TRBJ2-4; unclear D gene. The CDR3 length is 13 residues. V was clipped by 1 base and J by 4 bases, with 5 bases between them. Germline loops: CDR1 MGHRA, CDR2 YSYEKL. The CDR3: CASSQGQKNIQYF. As DNA, the CDR3 is TGCGCCAGCAGCCAAGGGCAAAAAAACATTCAGTACTTC.

There are a few counts of this clonotype. The chain is built from TRBV27 and TRBJ1-5, with D unclear. The CDR3 is made up of 14 amino acids. The V gene's germline CDR1 is MNHEY and CDR2 SMNVEV (reference sequence). V dropped 3 bases and J dropped 7 bases, with 13 bases sitting between them. CDR3 amino acids: CASSFLGSGQPQHF. The CDR3 nucleotides read TGTGCCAGCAGTTTCTTGGGTTCGGGACAGCCCCAGCATTTT.

This clonotype was counted a few times. This chain uses TRBV20-1 with TRBJ1-2, with D perhaps matching TRBD1 (5 bases). Trimming took off 1 base at V and 6 bases at J, with 12 bases between the two ends. The CDR3 totals 13 residues. Germline V lookup: CDR1 DFQATT, CDR2 SNEGSKA (reference sequence). The CDR3 loop is CSARVQGADGYTF. The CDR3 nucleotides are TGCAGTGCTAGAGTTCAGGGAGCGGATGGCTACACCTTC.